This T cell receptor (beta chain) came from a study of cytomegalovirus exposure and HLA in healthy donors. A single count supports this clone. Its antigen is as yet unknown. Whole-study results and caveats: It was reported that the classifier diagnosed cytomegalovirus status with high specificity and sensitivity in both the original and validation cohorts. Within an earlier analysis, most TCR beta V segments proved productive either about 87% or about 30% of the time.

Use of 60 Vbeta and 13 Jbeta primers characterized the PCR. The table came from immunoSEQ multiplex PCR; TCRdb's copy has only in-frame clones and leaves some out. The sample carries about 120,000 clones, around two thirds recorded once. The source of this sequence is a human donor in good health. The sample comprised PBMCs.

The chain's CDR3 is CASSLGIANEQFF. The DNA for the CDR3 is TGTGCCAGCAGTTTGGGTATAGCGAATGAGCAGTTCTTC. This chain joins TRBV27 and TRBJ2-1; tentative D call: TRBD2 (5 bases). This CDR3 has 13 amino acids. CDR1 MNHEY and CDR2 SMNVEV come from the germline V gene (reference sequence). V was cut by 3 bases and J by 7 bases, with 10 bases left in between.